This T cell receptor beta chain originates from a study of early T cells in non-severe SARS-CoV-2 infection. Study-wide context: The chains were unpaired, and the sequenced material was bulk RNA from unsorted whole blood. Study-level points and caveats: Missing private and CD4 specificities, VDJdb matching favored anti-spike CD8 responses.

Note on this clonotype: What it binds is unknown.

CDR1 MGHDK and CDR2 SYGVNS come from the germline V gene. V was clipped by 5 bases and J by 8 bases, with 15 bases between them. This CDR3 comprises 14 residues. Individual cDNA molecules each received unique molecular identifiers attached to them. One entry per CDR3 protein results from TCRdb running MiXCR on the 5' RACE reads. The data contain fewer than 75,000 distinct CDR3 sequences, roughly 21% of them singletons. This specimen consisted of whole blood, obtained at baseline. The chain has TRBV25-1 and TRBJ1-4, with a weak D call TRBD1 (5 bases). This TCR was recovered from an adult who was a healthcare worker with PCR-confirmed SARS-CoV-2 infection or an uninfected control (not recorded which). Written as DNA, the CDR3 is TGTGCCAGCAGTCAGCTTTCCGACAGAGAAAAACTGTTTTTT. Its translation is CASSQLSDREKLFF.